Below are 12 T cell receptor beta chains sequenced from a single sample in a study of pediatric ulcerative colitis (dated by TCRdb to about 2019). Receptors were amplified or captured by the immunoSEQ multiplex PCR assay. Sourced from immuneACCESS, this table was stored by TCRdb with only in-frame sequences that have V and J called. A share of the clones is absent; for the studies checked, an unresolved V gene accounts for under half, and the remainder has no known explanation. This sample has 30,000 to 45,000 clones in its table, and 70% to 90% of those were observed once. The top ten clones comprise roughly 24% of the sample. Sequenced: blood. These receptors were collected from a girl between 5 and 17 years old with moderate ulcerative colitis.

This clone was observed a handful of times. This chain connects TRBV20-1 to TRBJ1-1; the D is unclear. The germline gives CDR1 DFQATT, CDR2 SNEGSKA (reference sequence). V gave up 7 bases and J gave up 5 bases, with 11 bases separating them. The length of the CDR3 is 11 residues. The CDR3 is CSVPDGTEAFF. CDR3 coding DNA: TGCAGTGTCCCCGACGGGACTGAAGCTTTCTTT.

This chain joins TRBV10-3 and TRBJ2-1, with 15 bases that match TRBD2. The CDR3 sequence is 15 residues long. CDR1 is ENHRY, CDR2 SYGVKD, per germline. V trimming: 10 bases; J trimming: 7 bases; junction bases outside the gene matches: 8. In DNA form, the CDR3 reads TGTGCCACGAAGGAGGGACTAGCGGGAGGTAATGAGCAGTTCTTC. It encodes CATKEGLAGGNEQFF.

This clone is classed as medium-sized. This chain links TRBV30 with TRBJ2-7; unclear D gene. Germline-derived CDR1 and CDR2 are GTSNPN and SVGIG (reference sequence). The CDR3 is 12 residues long. Trimming shortened V by 4 bases and J by 0 bases, and 7 bases separated the two germline ends. As DNA, the CDR3 is TGTGCCTGGAAGTCGAGCTCCTACGAGCAGTACTTC. Its translation: CAWKSSSYEQYF.

V and J are TRBV5-1 and TRBJ2-5; D may be TRBD2 (6 bases). Germline assignment: CDR1 SGHRS and CDR2 YFSETQ. The CDR3 has 13 amino acids. V was trimmed by 4 bases and J by 2 bases, leaving 9 bases between them. The CDR3 nucleotides are TGCGCCAGCAGCCCCGGGAGTCAAGAGACCCAGTACTTC. Its translation: CASSPGSQETQYF.

The chain couples TRBV28 to TRBJ2-3; tentative D call: TRBD2 (6 bases). V shed 9 bases and J shed 0 bases, with 13 bases lying between them. Germline V gene lookup returns CDR1 MDHEN and CDR2 SYDVKM. The CDR3 contains 14 residues. In DNA, the CDR3 is TGTGCCAGTGCGGGATATCGTAGCACAGATACGCAGTATTTT. Translated, it gives CASAGYRSTDTQYF. Using reference TRBV28 and TRBJ2-3 for the parts outside the CDR3, the full variable domain is DVKVTQSSRYLVKRTGEKVFLECVQDMDHENMFWYRQDPGLGLRLIYFSYDVKMKEKGDIPEGYSVSREKKERFSLILESASTNQTSMYLCASAGYRSTDTQYFGPGTRLTVL.

The rearrangement uses TRBV6-1 and TRBJ2-3; the match to TRBD1 covers 7 bases. With V trimmed by 7 bases and J by 9 bases, 7 bases remained unmatched. This CDR3 comprises 12 residues. Germline assignment: CDR1 MNHNS and CDR2 SASEGT. CDR3 DNA: TGTGCCAGCACCATCTGGACAGGCACGCAGTATTTT. This encodes CASTIWTGTQYF.

In DNA form, the CDR3 reads TGCGCCAGCAGTTCTGCCCCAGGGGAAAGAAATGGACTCGCCGGGGAGCTGTTTTTT. Translation gives CASSSAPGERNGLAGELFF. The chain links TRBV5-1 to TRBJ2-2; TRBD1 might be the D (6 bases). Germline CDR1 SGHRS, CDR2 YFSETQ. Trimming pared 5 bases from V and 6 bases from J, leaving 29 bases between. The CDR3 length is 19 residues.

The rearrangement links TRBV2 to TRBJ2-1; a weak D match, TRBD1 (5 bases). Germline CDR1 and CDR2: SNHLY and FYNNEI. The germline V and J ends were trimmed by 3 bases and 12 bases, with 21 bases remaining between them. The CDR3 is 15 residues long. The CDR3 nucleotides read TGTGCCAGCAGTGATAAGGGGAACGGCACGCCAAGGCAGTTCTTC. Encoded protein: CASSDKGNGTPRQFF.

This chain connects TRBV7-9 to TRBJ2-1; maybe TRBD2 (6 bases). Deletions cut 5 bases from V and 7 bases from J, with 15 bases between. Germline CDR1 reads SEHNR; CDR2 reads FQNEAQ (reference sequence). The CDR3 sequence is 14 residues long. The CDR3 is CASSPWTNTNEQFF. CDR3 coding DNA: TGTGCCAGCAGCCCGTGGACTAATACGAATGAGCAGTTCTTC.

The CDR3 bases are TGCGCCAGCAGCCAACCCCGTTGGCCCTATGGCTACACCTTC. It yields the protein CASSQPRWPYGYTF. This rearrangement joins TRBV4-1 to TRBJ1-2; the D is unclear. The length of the CDR3 is 14 residues. V shed 2 bases and J shed 4 bases, with 11 bases lying between them. The germline CDR1 and CDR2 sequences are MGHRA and YSYEKL.

This clone showed up just a few times. The V gene is TRBV18, the J gene TRBJ1-2; 7 bases align to TRBD1. From germline, CDR1 is KGHSH and CDR2 LQKENI. With V trimmed by 2 bases and J by 4 bases, 10 bases remained unmatched. The CDR3 totals 16 residues. The CDR3 DNA reads TGTGCCAGCTCACCAGTTGAGGGGGCCGCTCCCTATGGCTACACCTTC. Protein sequence: CASSPVEGAAPYGYTF.

The chain recombines TRBV6-6 with TRBJ2-4; D unclear. V dropped 6 bases and J dropped 5 bases, with 11 bases sitting between them. Germline V gives CDR1 MNHNY, CDR2 SVGAGI (reference sequence). The CDR3 runs 13 residues. The CDR3: CASRSGMQNIQYF. The DNA for the CDR3 is TGTGCCAGCAGAAGTGGAATGCAAAACATTCAGTACTTC.